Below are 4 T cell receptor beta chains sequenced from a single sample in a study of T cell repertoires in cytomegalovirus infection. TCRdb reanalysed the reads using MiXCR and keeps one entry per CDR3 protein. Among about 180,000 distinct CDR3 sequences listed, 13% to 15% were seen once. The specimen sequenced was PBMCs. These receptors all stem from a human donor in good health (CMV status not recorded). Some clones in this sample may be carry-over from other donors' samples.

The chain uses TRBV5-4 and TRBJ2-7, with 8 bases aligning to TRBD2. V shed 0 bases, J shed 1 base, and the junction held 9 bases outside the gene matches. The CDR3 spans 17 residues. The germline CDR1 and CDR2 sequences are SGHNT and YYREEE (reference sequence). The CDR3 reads CASSLEVAGRGSYEQYF. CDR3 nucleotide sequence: TGTGCCAGCAGCTTGGAGGTAGCGGGGAGAGGGTCCTACGAGCAGTACTTC.

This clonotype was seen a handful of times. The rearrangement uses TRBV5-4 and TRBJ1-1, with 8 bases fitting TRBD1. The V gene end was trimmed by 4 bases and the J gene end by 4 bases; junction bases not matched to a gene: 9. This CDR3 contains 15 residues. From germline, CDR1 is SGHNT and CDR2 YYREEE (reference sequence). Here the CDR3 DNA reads TGTGCCAGCAGCCACCCACAGGGGGATGGCACTGAAGCTTTCTTT. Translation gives CASSHPQGDGTEAFF. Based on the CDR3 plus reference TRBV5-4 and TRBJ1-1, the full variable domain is ETGVTQSPTHLIKTRGQQVTLRCSSQSGHNTVSWYQQALGQGPQFIFQYYREEENGRGNFPPRFSGLQFPNYSSELNVNALELDDSALYLCASSHPQGDGTEAFFGQGTRLTVV.

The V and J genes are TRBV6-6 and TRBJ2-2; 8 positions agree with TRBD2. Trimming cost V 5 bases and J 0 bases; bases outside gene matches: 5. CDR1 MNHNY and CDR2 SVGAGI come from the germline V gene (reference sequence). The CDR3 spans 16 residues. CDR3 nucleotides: TGTGCCAGCAGTGGAAATAGCGGGACGAACACCGGGGAGCTGTTTTTT. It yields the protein CASSGNSGTNTGELFF.

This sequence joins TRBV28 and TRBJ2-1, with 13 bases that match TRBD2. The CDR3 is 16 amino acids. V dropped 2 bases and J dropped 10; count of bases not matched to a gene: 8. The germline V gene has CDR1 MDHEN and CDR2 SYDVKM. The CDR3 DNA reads TGTGCCAGCAGTTTACCCCCGGGACTAGCGGGACGAGAGCAGTTCTTC. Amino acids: CASSLPPGLAGREQFF.